These 7 T cell receptor beta chains came from one sample sequenced in a study of blood T cells in healthy people across ages. A second PCR of roughly 7 to 11 cycles used a sample-barcoded 5' primer and a J-beta primer mix. TCRdb re-derived calls from the 5' RACE reads in MiXCR, one entry per CDR3 protein. Of hundreds of thousands of distinct CDR3 sequences listed, around three fifths are singletons. The sequencing sample was made of blood. Source of these receptors: a man in his forties in good health.

The rearrangement uses TRBV15 and TRBJ2-3; 7 nucleotides match TRBD1. In germline, CDR1 is LNHNV, CDR2 YYDKDF (reference sequence). This CDR3 has 15 amino acids. The trim removed 1 base at V and 4 bases at J, leaving 5 bases unmatched. The DNA for the CDR3 is TGTGCCACCAGCAGAGGACAGGGTGAAGCAGATACGCAGTATTTT. This gives the protein CATSRGQGEADTQYF.

The table lists this clonotype with a count of one. CDR3 protein: CSVGTEETQYF. CDR3 DNA sequence: TGCAGCGTGGGGACAGAAGAGACCCAGTACTTC. The rearrangement joins TRBV29-1 to TRBJ2-5, with 7 nucleotides matching TRBD1. The V and J ends lost 6 bases and 3 bases, in that order; junction bases with no gene match: 1. This CDR3 is built from 11 residues. Per germline, CDR1 SQVTM and CDR2 ANQGSEA.

The rearrangement joins TRBV20-1 to TRBJ2-1; 7 nucleotides line up with TRBD2. The CDR3 loop spans 11 amino acids. Germline loops: CDR1 DFQATT, CDR2 SNEGSKA (reference sequence). The ends lost 7 bases at V and 10 bases at J; junction bases unmatched: 7. CDR3 in amino acids: CSGEAGDEQFF. The DNA for the CDR3 is TGCAGTGGCGAGGCGGGAGACGAGCAGTTCTTC.

The genes are TRBV6-5 and TRBJ2-3; D not resolved. V lost 8 bases to trimming and J lost 0 bases, with 18 bases between them. This CDR3 spans 16 amino acids. The germline V gene has CDR1 MNHEY and CDR2 SVGAGI. The CDR3 is CASWRGRRGSTDTQYF. CDR3 coding DNA: TGTGCCAGCTGGAGAGGTCGACGCGGAAGCACAGATACGCAGTATTTT.

In DNA, the CDR3 is TGTGCCAGCAGCCGGACGGGCGGGGTAGATCAAGAGACCCAGTACTTC. It translates to CASSRTGGVDQETQYF. The chain combines TRBV11-3 with TRBJ2-5, with D perhaps matching TRBD2 (6 bases). The V gene's germline CDR1 is SGHNT and CDR2 YENEEA. This CDR3 contains 16 residues. Between the trimmed V and J ends, which lost 5 bases and 2 bases, there was a span of 18 bases. Full variable domain (missing parts from reference TRBV11-3 and TRBJ2-5): EAGVVQSPRYKIIEKKQPVAFWCNPISGHNTLYWYLQNLGQGPELLIRYENEEAVDDSQLPKDRFSAERLKGVDSTLKIQPAELGDSAVYLCASSRTGGVDQETQYFGPGTRLLVL.

This clonotype was recorded many times. V usage is TRBV11-3 and J usage is TRBJ2-3; the D gene is possibly TRBD2 (6 bases). The CDR3 has 18 residues. The germline V gene has CDR1 SGHNT and CDR2 YENEEA. V lost 1 base and J lost 4, with 21 bases in between. The CDR3 nucleotides read TGTGCCAGCAGCTTAGGCAGGTGGGACGGAGGGGACTCAGATACGCAGTATTTT. Protein sequence: CASSLGRWDGGDSDTQYF. The full variable domain, its missing parts supplied by reference TRBV11-3 and TRBJ2-3, is EAGVVQSPRYKIIEKKQPVAFWCNPISGHNTLYWYLQNLGQGPELLIRYENEEAVDDSQLPKDRFSAERLKGVDSTLKIQPAELGDSAVYLCASSLGRWDGGDSDTQYFGPGTRLTVL.

This clonotype was seen a handful of times. This chain uses TRBV4-1 with TRBJ1-4; D remains ambiguous. The CDR3 is 14 amino acids. Germline V gene sequence: CDR1 MGHRA, CDR2 YSYEKL. The V gene lost 6 bases and the J gene lost 3 bases, with 11 bases spanning the gap. In nucleotides, the CDR3 is TGCGCCAGCAGTTTGAGGGCACCTAATGAAAAACTGTTTTTT. Protein: CASSLRAPNEKLFF.